The 20 T cell receptor beta chains reported below all come from one sample, sequenced in a study of blood T cell repertoires in COVID-19. Here immunoSEQ multiplex PCR was the method, and the copy in TCRdb shows in-frame clones only, minus some. In the table there are over 85,000 clones, roughly 92% of which are singletons. Sequenced input: peripheral blood. Receptors were obtained from a woman between 45 and 60 years old with COVID-19, enrolled during active disease.

This clone has more than one count but fewer than ten. J is TRBJ1-4 and V is TRBV11-2; D unresolved. Trimming took 4 bases from V and 8 from J, leaving 17 bases between them. The CDR3 extends over 15 amino acids. CDR1 SGHAT and CDR2 FQNNGV come from the germline V gene. CDR3 nucleotide sequence: TGTGCCAGCAGCTCCAGAGGGTTCACGGGGGAAAAACTGTTTTTT. Its protein is CASSSRGFTGEKLFF.

The V call is TRBV5-5, the J call TRBJ1-1, with D perhaps matching TRBD1 (6 bases). The ends were cut back, 3 bases at V and 2 bases at J, with 11 bases in the middle. CDR3 size: 14 residues. Germline CDR1 is SGHKS and CDR2 is YYEKEE (reference sequence). CDR3 residues: CASSSDSTNTEAFF. The CDR3 nucleotides read TGTGCCAGCAGCTCGGACAGCACCAACACTGAAGCTTTCTTT.

V is TRBV5-1 and J is TRBJ2-5; tentative D call: TRBD1 (7 bases). This CDR3 has 13 amino acids. Trimming removed 1 base from V and 6 bases from J, with 10 bases in between. The V gene's germline CDR1 is SGHRS and CDR2 YFSETQ. This chain's CDR3 is CASSLSGGKTQYF. CDR3 nucleotide sequence: TGCGCCAGCAGCTTGTCAGGGGGGAAGACCCAGTACTTC.

The CDR3, as DNA: TGTGCCAGTAAGAAGGACAGGGAAAGTAACACCATATATTTT. It encodes CASKKDRESNTIYF. The chain carries TRBV6-5 and TRBJ1-3; 8 nucleotides line up with TRBD1. This CDR3 has 14 amino acids. Germline lookup yields CDR1 MNHEY and CDR2 SVGAGI. The V and J ends lost 9 bases and 7 bases, in that order; junction bases with no gene match: 11.

The rearrangement uses TRBV27 and TRBJ1-1, with D tentatively TRBD1 (6 bases). This CDR3 contains 14 residues. Trimming took 6 bases from V and 4 from J, leaving 15 bases between them. Germline V gene data show CDR1 as MNHEY and CDR2 as SMNVEV (reference sequence). The CDR3 coding sequence is TGTGCCAGCAGCCTCGTAGGGGGGGCCACTGAAGCTTTCTTT. Amino acids: CASSLVGGATEAFF.

The chain links TRBV9 to TRBJ2-1; no reliable D call. V dropped 0 bases and J dropped 7 bases, with 8 bases sitting between them. The CDR3 has 13 amino acids. Germline V CDR1 and CDR2: SGDLS, YYNGEE. CDR3 sequence reads: CASSVVERNEQFF. CDR3 nucleotide sequence: TGTGCCAGCAGCGTAGTCGAGAGGAATGAGCAGTTCTTC.

The rearrangement links TRBV5-6 to TRBJ2-7; TRBD2 matches 7 bases. Germline values: CDR1 SGHDT, CDR2 YYEEEE. The ends lost 1 base at V and 3 bases at J; junction bases unmatched: 1. The CDR3 contains 13 residues. CDR3 coding DNA: TGTGCCAGCAGCTTGCGGGACTACTACGAGCAGTACGTC. This codes for CASSLRDYYEQYV.

The chain uses TRBV18 and TRBJ2-2; TRBD1 aligns across 9 bases. Losses at the gene ends were 3 bases for V and 5 bases for J; bases not matched to a gene: 7. Germline CDR1 reads KGHSH; CDR2 reads LQKENI. CDR3 length equals 16 residues. The CDR3: CASSPRGQGSTGELFF. CDR3 sequence (DNA): TGTGCCAGCTCACCTAGGGGACAGGGATCTACCGGGGAGCTGTTTTTT.

This chain connects TRBV7-3 to TRBJ1-2; 11 bases fit TRBD1. The CDR3 extends over 15 amino acids. Germline lookup yields CDR1 SGHTA and CDR2 FQGTGA. The trim removed 5 bases at V and 7 bases at J, leaving 9 bases unmatched. CDR3 nucleotides: TGTGCCAGCAGCCCTACCGGGACAGGGGGTCTTGGCTACACCTTC. Protein sequence: CASSPTGTGGLGYTF.

CDR3: CASSVRRDTGELFF. CDR3 DNA sequence: TGTGCCAGCAGCGTAAGGAGGGACACCGGGGAGCTGTTTTTT. The chain has TRBV9 and TRBJ2-2; possibly TRBD2 for D (6 bases). Between the trimmed V and J ends, which lost 1 base and 3 bases, there was a span of 7 bases. The CDR3 has 14 amino acids. Germline V gene data show CDR1 as SGDLS and CDR2 as YYNGEE.

V and J are TRBV11-3 and TRBJ2-2; TRBD1 matches at 9 bases. The CDR3 extends over 17 amino acids. CDR1 is SGHNT, CDR2 YENEEA, per germline. V was clipped by 5 bases and J by 1 base; unmatched bases: 8. CDR3 region: CASSQGTGRRNTGELFF. The DNA of the CDR3 is TGTGCCAGCAGCCAGGGGACAGGGCGAAGGAACACCGGGGAGCTGTTTTTT.

This clone showed up just once. The chain is built from TRBV6-5 and TRBJ1-1, with a tentative D call TRBD1 (5 bases). Trimming stripped 11 bases from V and 1 base from J, with 14 bases between. Germline CDR1 is MNHEY and CDR2 is SVGAGI. This CDR3 is 13 amino acids long. The CDR3: CAGGWGENTEAFF. The CDR3 region has the DNA TGTGCCGGAGGGTGGGGGGAGAACACTGAAGCTTTCTTT.

The chain links TRBV28 to TRBJ1-2, with 9 bases fitting TRBD1. The CDR3 contains 14 residues. CDR1 is MDHEN and CDR2 is SYDVKM in the germline V gene. With 5 bases clipped from V and 8 bases from J, the junction kept 9 bases outside the gene matches. Written as DNA, the CDR3 is TGTGCCAGCAGTCCCGCGGACAGGGGAGGAGGCTACACCTTC. It codes for CASSPADRGGGYTF.

This clone was detected only a few times. The J gene is TRBJ1-6, the V gene TRBV19, with D perhaps TRBD1 (5 bases). The ends were cut back, 6 bases at V and 0 bases at J, with 15 bases in the middle. Germline V lookup: CDR1 LNHDA, CDR2 SQIVND (reference sequence). The CDR3 totals 17 residues. The CDR3 loop reads CASSTNRPSSYNSPLHF. The CDR3 DNA is TGTGCCAGTAGCACGAACAGGCCGAGCTCCTATAATTCACCCCTCCACTTT.

The chain has TRBV9 and TRBJ2-6; possible D gene TRBD2, 5 bases. V shed 2 bases and J shed 2 bases, with 5 bases lying between them. The germline V gene encodes CDR1 SGDLS and CDR2 YYNGEE. The CDR3 extends over 14 amino acids. DNA of the CDR3: TGTGCCAGCAGCGTCGGGACTGGGGCCAACGTCCTGACTTTC. The encoded protein is CASSVGTGANVLTF.

This sequence joins TRBV6-2 or TRBV6-3 and TRBJ1-5, with 9 bases lining up with TRBD1. This CDR3 has 13 amino acids. Germline V gene lookup returns CDR1 MNHEY and CDR2 SVGEGT. V trimming: 5 bases; J trimming: 10 bases; junction bases outside the gene matches: 6. This chain's CDR3 is CASSGTGWLPQHF. CDR3 sequence (DNA): TGTGCCAGCAGTGGGACAGGGTGGCTCCCCCAGCATTTT.

The V and J genes are TRBV4-2 and TRBJ1-2; unclear D gene. Germline assignment: CDR1 LGHNA and CDR2 YNFKEQ. The V end was cut by 0 bases, the J end by 6 bases, with 17 bases between. The CDR3 has 16 residues. CDR3: CASSQDKVNTRDGYTF. The CDR3 nucleotides read TGTGCCAGCAGCCAAGATAAGGTGAACACTAGGGATGGCTACACCTTC.

This clone was found once. The chain carries TRBV5-8 and TRBJ2-7, with a tentative D call TRBD1 (6 bases). Germline V gives CDR1 SGHTS, CDR2 YDEGEE. V was trimmed by 4 bases and J by 0 bases, leaving 14 bases between them. The length of the CDR3 is 15 residues. The CDR3 loop reads CASSLTGWSSYEQYF. DNA of the CDR3: TGTGCCAGCAGCCTCACAGGGTGGAGCTCCTACGAGCAGTACTTC.

The chain couples TRBV10-2 to TRBJ1-1; possibly TRBD1 for D (5 bases). The CDR3 is 16 residues long. Germline CDR1 reads WSHSY; CDR2 reads SAAADI. Trimming pared 0 bases from V and 1 base from J, leaving 12 bases between. The CDR3 nucleotides are TGCGCCAGCAGTGAGTCGAGCGGGGCGGGGAACACTGAAGCTTTCTTT. Translated: CASSESSGAGNTEAFF.

The sample holds one count of this clone. The chain recombines TRBV23-1 with TRBJ2-3, with D perhaps matching TRBD1 (6 bases). TRBV23-1 is an open reading frame, and its role is uncertain. The CDR3 consists of 13 residues. Between the trimmed V and J ends, which lost 11 bases and 2 bases, there was a span of 14 bases. CDR3 residues: CAVRTAHTDTQYF. The CDR3 nucleotides are TGCGCCGTCCGGACAGCTCACACAGATACGCAGTATTTT.